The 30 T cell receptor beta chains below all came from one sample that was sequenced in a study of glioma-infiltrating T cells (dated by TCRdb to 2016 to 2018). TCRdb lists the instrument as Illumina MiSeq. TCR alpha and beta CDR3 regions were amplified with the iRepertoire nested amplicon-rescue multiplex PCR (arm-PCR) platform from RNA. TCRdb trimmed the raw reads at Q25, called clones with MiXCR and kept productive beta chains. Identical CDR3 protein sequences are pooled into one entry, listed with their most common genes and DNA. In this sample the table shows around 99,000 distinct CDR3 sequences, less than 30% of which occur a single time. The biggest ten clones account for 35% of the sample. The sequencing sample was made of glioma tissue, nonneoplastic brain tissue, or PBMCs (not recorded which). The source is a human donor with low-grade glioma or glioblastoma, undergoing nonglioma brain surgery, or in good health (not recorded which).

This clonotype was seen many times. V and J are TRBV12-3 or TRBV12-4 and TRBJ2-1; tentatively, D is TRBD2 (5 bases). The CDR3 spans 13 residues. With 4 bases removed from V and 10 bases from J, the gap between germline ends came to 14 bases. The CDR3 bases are TGTGCCAGCAGTTCTCGGGAAGGGTGGGAGCAGTTCTTC. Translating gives CASSSREGWEQFF.

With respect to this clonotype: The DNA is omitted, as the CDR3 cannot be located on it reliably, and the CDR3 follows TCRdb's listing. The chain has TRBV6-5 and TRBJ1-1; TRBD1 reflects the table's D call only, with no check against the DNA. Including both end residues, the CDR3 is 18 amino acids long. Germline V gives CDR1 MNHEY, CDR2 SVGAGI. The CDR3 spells CASSFYICSAYGTVEAFF.

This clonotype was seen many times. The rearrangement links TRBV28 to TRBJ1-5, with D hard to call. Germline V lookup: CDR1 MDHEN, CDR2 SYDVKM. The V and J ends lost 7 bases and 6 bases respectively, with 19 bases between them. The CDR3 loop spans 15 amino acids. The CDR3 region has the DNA TGTGCCAGCACCTCTCCCCAATCTGGGGTTCAGCCCCAGCATTTT. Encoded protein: CASTSPQSGVQPQHF.

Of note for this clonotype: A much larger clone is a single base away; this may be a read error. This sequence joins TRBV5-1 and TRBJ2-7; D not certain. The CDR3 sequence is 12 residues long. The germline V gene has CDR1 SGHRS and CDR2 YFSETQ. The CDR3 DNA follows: TGCGCCGGCAGCTTCGGGCCGCGCGAGCAGTACTTC. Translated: CAGSFGPREQYF.

The CDR3 here is CVSSPGLAGRETQYF. The CDR3 DNA is TGTGTTAGCTCCCCGGGACTAGCGGGACGAGAGACCCAGTACTTC. V and J are TRBV18 and TRBJ2-5, with TRBD2 identical over 13 bases. The CDR3 has 15 amino acids. The germline gives CDR1 KGHSH, CDR2 LQKENI.

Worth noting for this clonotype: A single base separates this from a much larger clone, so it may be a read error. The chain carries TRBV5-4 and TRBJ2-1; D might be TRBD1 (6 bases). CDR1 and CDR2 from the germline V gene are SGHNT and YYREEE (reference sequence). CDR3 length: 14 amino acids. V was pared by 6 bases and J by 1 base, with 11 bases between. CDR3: CASNRVWSYNEQFF. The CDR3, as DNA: TGTGCCAGCAACAGGGTCTGGTCCTACAATGAGCAGTTCTTC.

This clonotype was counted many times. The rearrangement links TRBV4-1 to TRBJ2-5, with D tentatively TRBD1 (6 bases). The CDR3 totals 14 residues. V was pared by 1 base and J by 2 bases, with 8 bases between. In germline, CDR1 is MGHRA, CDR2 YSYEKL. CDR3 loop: CASSQADSQETQYF. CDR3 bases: TGCGCCAGCAGCCAAGCGGACAGTCAAGAGACCCAGTACTTC.

The CDR3 DNA reads TGCGCCAGCAGCCAAGCGGCGACAGCGCTAAATGAAAAACTGTTTTTT. It yields the protein CASSQAATALNEKLFF. The chain links TRBV4-1 to TRBJ1-4; perhaps TRBD1 as D (5 bases). CDR1 is MGHRA, CDR2 YSYEKL, per germline. The V end was cut by 1 base, the J end by 5 bases, with 14 bases between. The CDR3 has 16 amino acids.

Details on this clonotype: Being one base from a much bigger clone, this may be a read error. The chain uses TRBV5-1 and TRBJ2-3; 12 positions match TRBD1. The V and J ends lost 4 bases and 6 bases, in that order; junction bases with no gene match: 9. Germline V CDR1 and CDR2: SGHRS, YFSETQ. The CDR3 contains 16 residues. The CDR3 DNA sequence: TGCGCCAGCAGCCCGGGACAGGGGGCGCCAAGGGATACGCAGTATTTT. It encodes CASSPGQGAPRDTQYF.

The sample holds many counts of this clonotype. The CDR3 loop is CSALRRVDFPYEQYF. CDR3 nucleotides: TGCAGTGCTCTTCGAAGGGTTGACTTTCCCTACGAGCAGTACTTC. The chain has TRBV20-1 and TRBJ2-7; D gene ambiguous. The CDR3 extends over 15 amino acids. Trimming took 5 bases from V and 2 from J, leaving 19 bases between them. CDR1 DFQATT and CDR2 SNEGSKA come from the germline V gene (reference sequence).

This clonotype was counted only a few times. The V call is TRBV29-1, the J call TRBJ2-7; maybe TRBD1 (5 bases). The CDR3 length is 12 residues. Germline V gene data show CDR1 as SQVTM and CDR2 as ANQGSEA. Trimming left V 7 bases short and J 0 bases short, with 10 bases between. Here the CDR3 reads CSAKTDSYEQYF. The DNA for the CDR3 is TGCAGCGCCAAGACAGACTCCTACGAGCAGTACTTC.

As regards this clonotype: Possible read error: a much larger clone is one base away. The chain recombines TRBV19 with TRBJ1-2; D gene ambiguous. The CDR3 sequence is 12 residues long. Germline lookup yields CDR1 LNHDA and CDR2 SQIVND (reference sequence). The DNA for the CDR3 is TGTGCCAGTAGCCCCGGGCCCTATGGCTGCACCTTC. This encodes CASSPGPYGCTF.

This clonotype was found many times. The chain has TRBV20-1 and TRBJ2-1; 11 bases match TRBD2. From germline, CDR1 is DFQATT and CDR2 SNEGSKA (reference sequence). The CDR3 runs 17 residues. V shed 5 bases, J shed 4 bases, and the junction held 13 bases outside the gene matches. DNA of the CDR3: TGCAGTGCTGGCCGATACGCTAGCGGGAGGAAGTACAATGAGCAGTTCTTC. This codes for CSAGRYASGRKYNEQFF.

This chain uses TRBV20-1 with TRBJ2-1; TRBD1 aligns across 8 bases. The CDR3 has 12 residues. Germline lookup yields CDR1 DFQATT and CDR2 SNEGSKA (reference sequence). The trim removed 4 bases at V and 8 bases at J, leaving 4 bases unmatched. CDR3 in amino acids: CSATDRGYEQFF. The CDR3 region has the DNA TGCAGTGCTACCGACAGGGGCTATGAGCAGTTCTTC.

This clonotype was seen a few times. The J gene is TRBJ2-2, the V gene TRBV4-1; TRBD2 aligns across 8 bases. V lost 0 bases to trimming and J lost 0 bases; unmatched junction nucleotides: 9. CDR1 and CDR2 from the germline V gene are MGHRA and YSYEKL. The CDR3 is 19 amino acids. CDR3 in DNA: TGCGCCAGCAGCCAAGATCCACCTAGCGGGTACGCGAACACCGGGGAGCTGTTTTTT. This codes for CASSQDPPSGYANTGELFF.

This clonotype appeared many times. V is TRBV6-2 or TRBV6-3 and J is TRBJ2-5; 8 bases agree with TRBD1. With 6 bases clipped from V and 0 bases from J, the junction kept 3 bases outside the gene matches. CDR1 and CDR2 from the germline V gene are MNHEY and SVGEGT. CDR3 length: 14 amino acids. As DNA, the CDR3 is TGTGCCAGCAGCCGGGACAGGTACCAAGAGACCCAGTACTTC. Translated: CASSRDRYQETQYF.

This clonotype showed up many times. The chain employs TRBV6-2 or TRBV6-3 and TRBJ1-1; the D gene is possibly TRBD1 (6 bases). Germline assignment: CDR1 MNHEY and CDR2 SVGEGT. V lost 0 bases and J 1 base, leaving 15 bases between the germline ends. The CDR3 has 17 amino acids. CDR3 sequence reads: CASSYSSPGQWNTEAFF. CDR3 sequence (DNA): TGTGCCAGCAGTTACTCTAGTCCGGGACAATGGAACACTGAAGCTTTCTTT.

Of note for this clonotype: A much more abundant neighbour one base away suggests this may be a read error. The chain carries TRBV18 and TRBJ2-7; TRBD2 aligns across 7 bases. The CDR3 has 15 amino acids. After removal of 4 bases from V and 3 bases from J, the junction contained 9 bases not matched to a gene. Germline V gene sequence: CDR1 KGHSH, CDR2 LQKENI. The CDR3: CASSLACGRGYEQYF. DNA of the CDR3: TGTGCCAGCTCACTGGCGTGCGGGAGAGGCTACGAGCAGTACTTC.

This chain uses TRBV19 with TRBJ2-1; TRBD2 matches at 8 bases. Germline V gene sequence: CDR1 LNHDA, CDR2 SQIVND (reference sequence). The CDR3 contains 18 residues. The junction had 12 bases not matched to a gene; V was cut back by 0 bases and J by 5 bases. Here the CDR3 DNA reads TGTGCCAGTAGTATAGATCTCCCTAATAGCGGGATTAACAATGAGCAGTTCTTC. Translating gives CASSIDLPNSGINNEQFF.

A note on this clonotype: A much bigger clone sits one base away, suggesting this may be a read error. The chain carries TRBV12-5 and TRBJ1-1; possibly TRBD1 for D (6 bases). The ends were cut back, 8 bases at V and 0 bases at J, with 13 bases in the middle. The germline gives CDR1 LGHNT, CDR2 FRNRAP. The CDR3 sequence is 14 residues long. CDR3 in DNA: TGTGCTAGTTTAGGGTACAGGGTGAACACTGAAGCTTTCTTT. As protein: CASLGYRVNTEAFF.

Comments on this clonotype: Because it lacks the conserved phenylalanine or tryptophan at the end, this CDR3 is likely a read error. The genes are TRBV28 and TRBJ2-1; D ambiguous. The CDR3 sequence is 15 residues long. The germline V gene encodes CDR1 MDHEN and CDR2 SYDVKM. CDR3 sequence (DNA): TGTGCCAGCAGTTTACGCGAGTACACATACAATGTGCAGTTCCTC. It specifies CASSLREYTYNVQFL.

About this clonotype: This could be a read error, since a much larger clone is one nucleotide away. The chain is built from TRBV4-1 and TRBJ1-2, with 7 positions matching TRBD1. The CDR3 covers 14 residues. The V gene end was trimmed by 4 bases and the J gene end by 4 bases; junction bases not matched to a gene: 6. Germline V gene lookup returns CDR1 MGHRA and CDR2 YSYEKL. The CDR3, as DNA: TGCGCCAGCAGCCGGGACAGAGCTAGCTATGGCTACACCTTC. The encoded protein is CASSRDRASYGYTF.

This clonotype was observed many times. The CDR3 bases are TGTGCCAGCAGCCCTGGGGCTTCCGTTAGCTCCTATAATTCACCCCTCCACTTT. This encodes CASSPGASVSSYNSPLHF. The chain is built from TRBV4-2 and TRBJ1-6; TRBD1 is a possible D gene (5 bases). V shed 4 bases and J shed 0 bases, with 16 bases lying between them. Germline CDR1 and CDR2: LGHNA and YNFKEQ. The CDR3 runs 18 residues.

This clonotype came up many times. In nucleotides, the CDR3 is TGTGCCAGCAGCCTAAACCAGGGGACCCGCTATGGCTACACCTTC. It translates to CASSLNQGTRYGYTF. The chain links TRBV7-2 to TRBJ1-2, with a weak D call TRBD1 (6 bases). CDR1 and CDR2 (germline): SGHTA, FQGNSA. The CDR3 covers 15 residues. Trimming cost V 5 bases and J 4 bases, with 17 bases left between them.

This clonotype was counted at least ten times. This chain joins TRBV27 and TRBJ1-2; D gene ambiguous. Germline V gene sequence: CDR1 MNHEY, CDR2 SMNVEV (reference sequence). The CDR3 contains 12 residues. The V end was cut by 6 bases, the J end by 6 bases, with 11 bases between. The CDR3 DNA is TGTGCCAGCAGGTTCGGGGTGGATGGCTACACCTTC. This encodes CASRFGVDGYTF.

The CDR3 DNA sequence: TGTGCCAGCAGCTTAAGGGGAAGAGTTGAAACTGAGCAGTTCTTC. As protein: CASSLRGRVETEQFF. J is TRBJ2-1 and V is TRBV11-3; TRBD1 is a possible D gene (5 bases). The V gene's germline CDR1 is SGHNT and CDR2 YENEEA. The CDR3 loop spans 15 amino acids. V was clipped by 2 bases and J by 9 bases, with 17 bases between them.

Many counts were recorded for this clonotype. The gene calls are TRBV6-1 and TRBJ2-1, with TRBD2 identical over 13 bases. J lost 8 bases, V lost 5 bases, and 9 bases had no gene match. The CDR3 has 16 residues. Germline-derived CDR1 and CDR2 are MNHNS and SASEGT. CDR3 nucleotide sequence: TGTGCCAGCAGTCCCTCTACTAGCGGGAGGGCCCATGAGCAGTTCTTC. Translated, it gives CASSPSTSGRAHEQFF.

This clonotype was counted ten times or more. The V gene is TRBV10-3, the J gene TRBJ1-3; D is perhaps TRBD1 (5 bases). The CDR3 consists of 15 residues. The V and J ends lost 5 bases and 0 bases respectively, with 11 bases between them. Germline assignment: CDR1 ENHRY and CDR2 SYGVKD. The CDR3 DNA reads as TGTGCCATCAGTCCTGGGGCCTTCTCTGGAAACACCATATATTTT. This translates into CAISPGAFSGNTIYF.

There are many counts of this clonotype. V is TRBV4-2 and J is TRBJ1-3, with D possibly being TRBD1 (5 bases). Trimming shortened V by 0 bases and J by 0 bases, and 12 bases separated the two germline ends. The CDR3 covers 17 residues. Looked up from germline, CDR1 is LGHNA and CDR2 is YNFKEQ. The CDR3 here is CASSQDGDRASGNTIYF. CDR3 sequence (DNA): TGTGCCAGCAGCCAAGATGGGGACCGTGCCTCTGGAAACACCATATATTTT.

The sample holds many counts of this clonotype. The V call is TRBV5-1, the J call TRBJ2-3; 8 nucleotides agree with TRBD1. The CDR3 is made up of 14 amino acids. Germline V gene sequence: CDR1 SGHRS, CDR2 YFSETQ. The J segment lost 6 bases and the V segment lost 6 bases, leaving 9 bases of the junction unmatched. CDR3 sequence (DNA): TGCGCCAGCACCTCCGGACAGGGAATGGATACGCAGTATTTT. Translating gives CASTSGQGMDTQYF.